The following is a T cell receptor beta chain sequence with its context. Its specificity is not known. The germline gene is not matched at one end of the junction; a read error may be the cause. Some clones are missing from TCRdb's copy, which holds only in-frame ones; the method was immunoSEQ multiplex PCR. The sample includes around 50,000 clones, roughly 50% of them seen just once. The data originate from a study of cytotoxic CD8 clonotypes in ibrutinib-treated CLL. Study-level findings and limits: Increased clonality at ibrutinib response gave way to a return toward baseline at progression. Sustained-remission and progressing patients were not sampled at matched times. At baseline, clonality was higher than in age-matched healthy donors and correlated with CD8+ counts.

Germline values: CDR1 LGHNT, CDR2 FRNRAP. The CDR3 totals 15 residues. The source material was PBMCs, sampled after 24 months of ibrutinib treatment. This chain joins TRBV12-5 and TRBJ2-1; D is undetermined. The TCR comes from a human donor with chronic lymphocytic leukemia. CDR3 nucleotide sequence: TGTGCTAGTGGGTTGGCGGAAGCGTCATACAATGAGCAGTTCTTC. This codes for CASGLAEASYNEQFF. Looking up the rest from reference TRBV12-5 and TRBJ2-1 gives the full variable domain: DARVTQTPRHKVTEMGQEVTMRCQPILGHNTVFWYRQTMMQGLELLAYFRNRAPLDDSGMPKDRFSAEMPDATLATLKIQPSEPRDSAVYFCASGLAEASYNEQFFGPGTRLTVL.